A single sample gave rise to the 32 T cell receptor beta chains below, sequenced in a study of blood T cells in healthy people across ages. A J-beta primer mix and a sample-barcoded 5' primer were used in a second PCR of roughly 7 to 12 cycles. In TCRdb, the 5' RACE reads were re-called with MiXCR into one record per CDR3 protein. The table lists around 690,000 distinct CDR3 sequences, about 53% of them singletons. The sequencing input was blood. The receptor set was obtained from a man aged 55 to 70 in good health.

To note about this clonotype: A junction boundary mismatches the germline segment, possibly from a read error. The chain has TRBV2 and TRBJ2-5; perhaps TRBD1 as D (5 bases). This CDR3 comprises 14 residues. Germline V gene data show CDR1 as SNHLY and CDR2 as FYNNEI. The CDR3 DNA follows: TGCGCCAGCAGTTTCGTCAGGGCGCAAGAGACCCAGTACTTC. Residues: CASSFVRAQETQYF.

The rearrangement links TRBV7-9 to TRBJ2-7; D is unresolved. The CDR3 spans 12 residues. CDR1 is SEHNR, CDR2 FQNEAQ, per germline (reference sequence). Trimming removed 1 base from V and 10 bases from J, with 11 bases in between. In DNA, the CDR3 is TGTGCCAGCAGCTTAGAGGCTTCGGTTCAGTACTTC. It encodes CASSLEASVQYF.

The gene calls are TRBV4-2 and TRBJ2-7; D might be TRBD2 (7 bases). Trimming removed 0 bases at V and 0 bases at J, with 12 bases between. This CDR3 comprises 16 residues. CDR1 LGHNA and CDR2 YNFKEQ come from the germline V gene. Here the CDR3 DNA reads TGTGCCAGCAGCCAAGAGGGCGGGGGCCTCTCCTACGAGCAGTACTTC. It codes for CASSQEGGGLSYEQYF.

The chain carries TRBV12-3 or TRBV12-4 and TRBJ2-3, with 10 nucleotides matching TRBD2. The CDR3 sequence is 15 residues long. V shed 3 bases and J 2 bases; nucleotides not matched to a gene: 2. The CDR3 nucleotides are TGTGCCAGCAGTTTGGGACTAGCGATCACAGATACGCAGTATTTT. As protein: CASSLGLAITDTQYF.

The chain links TRBV13 to TRBJ2-7; TRBD2 aligns across 8 bases. This CDR3 contains 14 residues. Germline V CDR1 and CDR2: PRHDT, FYEKMQ (reference sequence). Trimming cost V 4 bases and J 1 base; bases outside gene matches: 3. DNA for the CDR3: TGTGCCAGCAGCTACCGCGGGGGGTCCTACGAGCAGTACTTC. Its protein product is CASSYRGGSYEQYF.

This chain uses TRBV12-3 or TRBV12-4 with TRBJ2-3, with D possibly called TRBD1 or TRBD2 (6 bases each). The CDR3 consists of 18 residues. The V end lost 2 bases, the J end lost 5 bases, and 23 bases lay between the germline ends. The CDR3 region has the DNA TGTGCCAGCAGTTTATGGAGGGGTCAAGTGGGGGCCGGAGATACGCAGTATTTT. It translates to CASSLWRGQVGAGDTQYF.

The chain uses TRBV4-1 and TRBJ2-1; 12 nucleotides agree with TRBD2. Germline assignment: CDR1 MGHRA and CDR2 YSYEKL. The CDR3 contains 17 residues. After removal of 4 bases from V and 6 bases from J, the junction contained 10 bases not matched to a gene. The CDR3, as DNA: TGCGCCAGCAGCCGCCGACTAGCGGGGGCCATGGGCAATGAGCAGTTCTTC. It is translated as CASSRRLAGAMGNEQFF.

V usage is TRBV27 and J usage is TRBJ2-1; D is unresolved. There are 13 residues in the CDR3. Per the germline V gene, CDR1 is MNHEY and CDR2 is SMNVEV (reference sequence). V dropped 2 bases and J dropped 7 bases, with 9 bases sitting between them. CDR3 residues: CASSLTELNEQFF. For the CDR3, the DNA is TGTGCCAGCAGTTTAACCGAGCTAAATGAGCAGTTCTTC.

The chain uses TRBV7-9 and TRBJ2-1, with 7 bases that match TRBD2. Judging by the DNA end, TRBJ2-7 fits better; the J call may be wrong. This CDR3 comprises 15 residues. CDR1 and CDR2 (germline): SEHNR, FQNEAQ (reference sequence). CDR3 region: CASSSRGVSYNEQYF. DNA for the CDR3: TGTGCCAGCAGCTCTCGGGGGGTCTCCTACAATGAGCAGTACTTC.

Here the CDR3 reads CSVIRTSGGTDTQYF. The CDR3 DNA sequence: TGCAGCGTAATTCGGACTAGCGGGGGGACAGATACGCAGTATTTT. V gene TRBV29-1 combines with J gene TRBJ2-3; 14 nucleotides line up with TRBD2. The CDR3 sequence is 15 residues long. Trimming at V came to 6 bases and at J to 3 bases, leaving 5 bases not matched to a gene. Germline CDR1 reads SQVTM; CDR2 reads ANQGSEA.

The chain recombines TRBV12-3 or TRBV12-4 with TRBJ1-1, with D unclear. The CDR3 has 14 amino acids. Trimming took 10 bases from V and 2 from J, leaving 17 bases between them. The CDR3 DNA follows: TGTGCCACCCACCCCTGGCAGATAAACACTGAAGCTTTCTTT. This codes for CATHPWQINTEAFF.

J is TRBJ2-7 and V is TRBV5-1; 9 nucleotides agree with TRBD2. The CDR3 loop spans 14 amino acids. The V segment lost 5 bases and the J segment 0 bases; nucleotides outside the gene matches: 3. Germline CDR1 and CDR2: SGHRS and YFSETQ. CDR3 DNA sequence: TGCGCCAGCAGGGCGGGGGGGATCTCCTACGAGCAGTACTTC. Its translation is CASRAGGISYEQYF.

The chain uses TRBV14 and TRBJ1-2, with D perhaps TRBD1 (6 bases). Germline CDR1 is SGHDN and CDR2 is FVKESK. The CDR3 runs 15 residues. V lost 0 bases to trimming and J lost 2 bases, with 10 bases between them. This chain's CDR3 is CASSQEPGANYGYTF. CDR3 DNA sequence: TGTGCCAGCAGCCAAGAGCCAGGGGCGAACTATGGCTACACCTTC.

The V and J genes are TRBV20-1 and TRBJ1-1; no definite D call. Looked up from germline, CDR1 is DFQATT and CDR2 is SNEGSKA (reference sequence). Trimming cost V 3 bases and J 1 base, with 9 bases left between them. This CDR3 is built from 13 residues. CDR3 in amino acids: CSASSQSNTEAFF. Here the CDR3 DNA reads TGCAGTGCTAGCAGCCAGTCGAACACTGAAGCTTTCTTT.

This chain uses TRBV2 with TRBJ1-3; D is unresolved. The CDR3 extends over 16 amino acids. V was shortened by 4 bases and J by 1 base, with 14 bases between the two germline ends. The germline V gene has CDR1 SNHLY and CDR2 FYNNEI. The CDR3 DNA is TGTGCCAGCAGTGCGGGATCTATCGCATCTGGAAACACCATATATTTT. Amino acids: CASSAGSIASGNTIYF.

Comment on this clonotype: A much larger clonotype is one base distant, so this may be a read error. The V and J genes are TRBV29-1 and TRBJ2-1, with 7 bases that match TRBD1. CDR1 and CDR2 (germline): SQVTM, ANQGSEA. V trimming: 7 bases; J trimming: 10 bases; junction bases outside the gene matches: 7. The CDR3 extends over 11 amino acids. CDR3 protein: CSAGQLDEQFF. The CDR3, as DNA: TGCAGCGCGGGACAGCTCGACGAGCAGTTCTTC.

This clonotype showed up just a few times. This sequence joins TRBV28 and TRBJ2-6; D might be TRBD1 or TRBD2, each matching 5 bases. Trimming removed 5 bases from V and 1 base from J, with 9 bases in between. The CDR3 runs to 15 residues. Germline V gene data show CDR1 as MDHEN and CDR2 as SYDVKM. CDR3 sequence: CASSGGASGANVLTF. CDR3 sequence (DNA): TGTGCCAGCAGTGGGGGTGCATCTGGGGCCAACGTCCTGACTTTC. Variable domain in full (rest from reference TRBV28 and TRBJ2-6): DVKVTQSSRYLVKRTGEKVFLECVQDMDHENMFWYRQDPGLGLRLIYFSYDVKMKEKGDIPEGYSVSREKKERFSLILESASTNQTSMYLCASSGGASGANVLTFGAGSRLTVL.

This clonotype turned up a few times. J is TRBJ1-2 and V is TRBV10-3, with D possibly TRBD1 on 5 matching bases. Germline V gene lookup returns CDR1 ENHRY and CDR2 SYGVKD. The V end lost 7 bases, the J end lost 4 bases, and 19 bases lay between the germline ends. This CDR3 region has 15 residues. The CDR3 is CAITDWGVGGYGYTF. The CDR3 DNA sequence: TGTGCCATCACTGACTGGGGGGTAGGCGGCTATGGCTACACCTTC.

The chain couples TRBV5-1 to TRBJ2-5; the match to TRBD1 covers 8 bases. J gave up 11 bases and V 2 bases, and 17 bases lay outside the gene matches. The CDR3 is made up of 16 amino acids. CDR1 is SGHRS, CDR2 YFSETQ, per germline. The CDR3 loop reads CASSFLRQGRLGEQYF. The CDR3 DNA is TGCGCCAGCAGCTTCCTTAGACAGGGGAGATTAGGTGAGCAGTACTTC.

This clonotype was counted between two and nine times. This rearrangement joins TRBV15 to TRBJ1-2, with unresolved D. Germline V gene lookup returns CDR1 LNHNV and CDR2 YYDKDF (reference sequence). The CDR3 sequence is 15 residues long. V shed 0 bases and J shed 3 bases, with 11 bases lying between them. DNA of the CDR3: TGTGCCACCAGCAGAGATCGGGTCGTGGACTATGGCTACACCTTC. This gives the protein CATSRDRVVDYGYTF.

V gene TRBV27 combines with J gene TRBJ2-1; TRBD1 agrees at 10 bases. Germline assignment: CDR1 MNHEY and CDR2 SMNVEV (reference sequence). The CDR3 spans 15 residues. V dropped 5 bases and J dropped 7; count of bases not matched to a gene: 8. Here the CDR3 reads CASSRSRTGGNEQFF. The CDR3 DNA reads TGTGCCAGCAGTCGTTCCCGGACAGGGGGGAATGAGCAGTTCTTC.

This chain uses TRBV5-1 with TRBJ2-7; D is perhaps TRBD1 (5 bases). V was cut by 5 bases and J by 5 bases, with 14 bases left in between. The length of the CDR3 is 13 residues. Germline CDR1 is SGHRS and CDR2 is YFSETQ. In nucleotides, the CDR3 is TGCGCCAGCAGACAGGATATACAACACGAGCAGTACTTC. Translated, it gives CASRQDIQHEQYF.

The chain combines TRBV6-2 or TRBV6-3 with TRBJ2-5; 10 positions agree with TRBD2. With V trimmed by 0 bases and J by 0 bases, 1 base remained unmatched. The CDR3 sequence is 16 residues long. Germline CDR1 MNHEY, CDR2 SVGEGT. The CDR3 bases are TGTGCCAGCAGTTACTCCCTAGCGGGGGACCAAGAGACCCAGTACTTC. Protein sequence: CASSYSLAGDQETQYF.

The gene calls are TRBV29-1 and TRBJ2-1; 8 bases are a match to TRBD1. Per the germline V gene, CDR1 is SQVTM and CDR2 is ANQGSEA. V lost 8 bases and J lost 7; bases outside the gene matches: 7. This CDR3 has 12 amino acids. CDR3 DNA: TGCAGCATTCGGACAGGGCGGAATGAGCAGTTCTTC. Translated: CSIRTGRNEQFF.

A single count supports this clonotype. The chain combines TRBV3-1 with TRBJ2-4, with D unresolved. Gene TRBJ2-5 matches the end of the DNA better, so the J call may be wrong. Germline V CDR1 and CDR2: LGHDT, YNNKEL (reference sequence). The CDR3 consists of 14 residues. CDR3 nucleotides: TGTGCCAGCAGCCAGGTCAGCTTCCAAGAGACCCAGTACTTC. It encodes CASSQVSFQETQYF.

A few counts support this clonotype. V is TRBV7-2 and J is TRBJ2-4; D gene ambiguous. With 4 bases removed from V and 3 bases from J, the gap between germline ends came to 10 bases. The CDR3 extends over 14 amino acids. From germline, CDR1 is SGHTA and CDR2 FQGNSA. The CDR3 protein is CASSSNDLKNIQYF. The CDR3 nucleotides are TGTGCCAGCAGCTCGAACGACCTCAAAAACATTCAGTACTTC. The complete variable domain, with remaining parts taken from reference TRBV7-2 and TRBJ2-4, reads GAGVSQSPSNKVTEKGKDVELRCDPISGHTALYWYRQSLGQGLEFLIYFQGNSAPDKSGLPSDRFSAERTGGSVSTLTIQRTQQEDSAVYLCASSSNDLKNIQYFGAGTRLSVL.

The chain joins TRBV19 to TRBJ2-1, with D unclear. The V end lost 7 bases, the J end lost 7 bases, and 8 bases lay between the germline ends. Germline-derived CDR1 and CDR2 are LNHDA and SQIVND (reference sequence). The CDR3 runs to 11 residues. The CDR3 sequence: CASIQENEQFF. The DNA for the CDR3 is TGTGCCAGTATCCAGGAGAATGAGCAGTTCTTC.

This chain links TRBV12-3 or TRBV12-4 with TRBJ2-7; possibly TRBD1 or TRBD2 for D (5 bases each). V lost 9 bases, J lost 1 base, and 13 bases lay in between. The CDR3 totals 13 residues. This CDR3 is CARAGTESYEQYF. The CDR3 DNA sequence: TGTGCCAGAGCCGGGACGGAATCCTACGAGCAGTACTTC.

This rearrangement joins TRBV6-2 or TRBV6-3 to TRBJ2-1, with 9 bases identical to TRBD1. CDR3 length: 14 amino acids. V trimming: 6 bases; J trimming: 9 bases; junction bases outside the gene matches: 9. From germline, CDR1 is MNHEY and CDR2 SVGEGT. The CDR3 spells CASSPGQGWGEQFF. The CDR3 DNA is TGTGCCAGCAGCCCGGGACAGGGTTGGGGTGAGCAGTTCTTC.

The chain combines TRBV5-6 with TRBJ2-3; 8 nucleotides line up with TRBD2. The CDR3 sequence is 16 residues long. In germline, CDR1 is SGHDT, CDR2 YYEEEE. With V trimmed by 4 bases and J by 2 bases, 9 bases remained unmatched. The CDR3 coding sequence is TGTGCCAGCAGCCCGTGGCGGGGGGACCACACAGATACGCAGTATTTT. Translating gives CASSPWRGDHTDTQYF.

The chain couples TRBV6-1 to TRBJ2-6, with D tentatively TRBD1 (5 bases). Trimming took 6 bases from V and 2 from J, leaving 17 bases between them. The CDR3 has 17 amino acids. Germline-derived CDR1 and CDR2 are MNHNS and SASEGT. The CDR3 spells CASRTNQGFAGANVLTF. Written as DNA, the CDR3 is TGTGCCAGCAGAACCAACCAGGGATTCGCTGGGGCCAACGTCCTGACTTTC.

Here the CDR3 DNA reads TGCGCCAGCAGCTTGGTTCCAGGGGCGAACTATGGCTACACCTTC. Protein product: CASSLVPGANYGYTF. V and J are TRBV5-1 and TRBJ1-2, with TRBD1 as a possible D gene (6 bases). The CDR3 runs to 15 residues. Trimming left V 0 bases short and J 2 bases short, with 11 bases between. CDR1 and CDR2 (germline): SGHRS, YFSETQ.